This T cell receptor beta chain was sequenced during a study of tumor-infiltrating lymphocytes in primary liver carcinoma. General study results and limits: Overlap between tumor regions exceeded overlap of tumor with adjacent tissue or blood.

Germline lookup yields CDR1 MRHNA and CDR2 SNTAGT. The CDR3 has 14 amino acids. Starting material of 450 to 550 ng total RNA yielded TCR beta cDNA via a constant-region primer. Generation of the TCR beta libraries relied on three nested multiplex PCR rounds using slightly modified ARM-PCR. A C-beta reverse primer and TRBV1-TRBV30 forward primers served in each of the first two PCR rounds, at about 10 cycles apiece. TCRdb independently ran MiXCR on the multiplex PCR reads; one entry per CDR3 protein. The sample records 80,000 or so distinct CDR3 sequences, roughly 71% being singletons. A note on this clonotype: The antigen is not known. At one end, the junction sequence differs from germline, possibly due to a read error.

Co-extraction yielded RNA and DNA from roughly 20-30 mg of unsorted bulk tissue. Patients were treatment-naive with chronic HBV infection. The chain has TRBV6-4 and TRBJ1-2, with D perhaps TRBD1 (5 bases). The receptor was isolated from a man aged 35 to 55 with primary liver carcinoma and hepatitis B virus infection. The material sequenced was tumor-adjacent normal liver tissue. As DNA, the CDR3 is TGTGCCTGCACCGAAGGCAGGGATGACTATGGCCACACCTTC. The encoded protein is CACTEGRDDYGHTF.